This TCR beta chain was retrieved from a study of CD8 T cells in ankylosing spondylitis. Broader study findings: What seemed typical of ankylosing spondylitis blood was a TCR beta motif built from roughly 8 highly homologous variants.

This clonotype was observed at least ten times. The target antigen is unknown. TCRdb independently ran MiXCR on the 5' RACE reads; one entry per CDR3 protein. The sample yields about 220,000 distinct CDR3 sequences, about 26% seen once. The germline V and J ends were trimmed by 0 bases and 7 bases, with 11 bases remaining between them. The CDR3 totals 13 residues. Germline lookup yields CDR1 SGHRS and CDR2 YFSETQ. The chain employs TRBV5-1 and TRBJ2-7, with TRBD1 as a possible D gene (6 bases). The sample consisted of blood, either unsorted or a sorted T cell fraction (not recorded which). The sequence came from a male donor with ankylosing spondylitis or in good health (not recorded which). The CDR3, as DNA: TGCGCCAGCAGCTTGGGGGACACAGGGGAGCAGTACTTC. It codes for CASSLGDTGEQYF.